The 2 T cell receptor beta chains presented below share a single source sample, sequenced in a study of T cell responses to AZD1222 COVID-19 vaccine. Clones were sequenced by immunoSEQ multiplex PCR, and TCRdb holds only the in-frame ones, with some missing. This sample yields some 140,000 clones, of which about nine tenths are seen a single time; around 3% belongs to the top ten. The source was peripheral blood, collected on day 0 of AZD1222 vaccination. These receptors were taken from an adult in good health.

V usage is TRBV18 and J usage is TRBJ1-4, with 7 positions matching TRBD1. The CDR3 totals 14 residues. Germline V gene data show CDR1 as KGHSH and CDR2 as LQKENI. Losses at the gene ends were 3 bases for V and 6 bases for J; bases not matched to a gene: 4. Written as DNA, the CDR3 is TGTGCCAGCTCACCCTCAGGGGGTGATGAAAAACTGTTTTTT. This codes for CASSPSGGDEKLFF.

The V gene is TRBV6-1, the J gene TRBJ1-4, with no clear D. Germline CDR1 reads MNHNS; CDR2 reads SASEGT. Deletions cut 0 bases from V and 0 bases from J, with 5 bases between. This CDR3 spans 15 amino acids. CDR3 nucleotide sequence: TGTGCCAGCAGTGAAGCATCAGCAACTAATGAAAAACTGTTTTTT. Residues: CASSEASATNEKLFF.